Given below is one T cell receptor (beta chain) in context. The data derive from a study of blood T cell repertoires in COVID-19. For the study at large: Spain, Italy and the United States supplied samples that represented acute and convalescent COVID-19. The cDNA or gDNA used as material had been derived from T cells, B-cell-depleted T cells, or PBMCs.

Germline V lookup: CDR1 SGHNT, CDR2 YYREEE (reference sequence). V lost 2 bases, J lost 5 bases, and 23 bases lay in between. This CDR3 region has 18 residues. Source study methods: How many nucleated cells were present was estimated from reference gene primer amplification. Sequencing used immunoSEQ multiplex PCR; TCRdb keeps in-frame clones, though not all of them. Clone size and the V and J calls come from that table; the DNA yielded D and trimming. The table shows about 360,000 clones, with around nine tenths occurring only once. Sequenced input: peripheral blood. This chain connects TRBV5-4 to TRBJ2-1, with a tentative D call TRBD2 (5 bases). This TCR came from a human donor in a cohort sampled during active COVID-19. The CDR3 spells CASSFGRARGRNHNEQFF. CDR3 DNA: TGTGCCAGCAGCTTTGGGCGGGCGCGTGGCAGAAACCACAATGAGCAGTTCTTC. The full variable domain, rest sourced from reference TRBV5-4 and TRBJ2-1, is ETGVTQSPTHLIKTRGQQVTLRCSSQSGHNTVSWYQQALGQGPQFIFQYYREEENGRGNFPPRFSGLQFPNYSSELNVNALELDDSALYLCASSFGRARGRNHNEQFFGPGTRLTVL.